The 12 T cell receptor beta chains in this list originate from one sample, sequenced in a study of a mutant IDH1 vaccine in newly diagnosed glioma (dated by TCRdb to about 2021). The sample's time point, from its label and the paper: baseline, week 1 (first vaccination visit). The treatment or condition label for this specimen denotes: pre-vaccination baseline after standard-of-care therapy. Library preparation employed the immunoSEQ multiplex PCR assay. TCRdb stores this immuneACCESS table with in-frame sequences only. Part of the clones is absent; in the studies checked, under half of the shortfall reflects unresolved V genes, and no reason is known for the rest. The sample contains around 64,000 clones, around 82% of them found a single time. Of the sample, around 4.5% falls within the top ten clones. The specimen comprised peripheral blood mononuclear cells (PBMCs), sampled from a glioma patient treated with radiotherapy, temozolomide or both. The origin of the receptors is a woman aged 18-29 years with glioma. Some clones in this sample may be carry-over from other donors' samples.

The chain links TRBV4-2 to TRBJ2-7, with TRBD2 matching 9 bases. This CDR3 comprises 18 residues. Germline CDR1 and CDR2: LGHNA and YNFKEQ. V lost 1 base and J lost 2; bases outside the gene matches: 12. CDR3 in DNA: TGTGCCAGCAGCCAAGTCGAAGGTAGCGGGGGAATCCCCTACGAGCAGTACTTC. Protein product: CASSQVEGSGGIPYEQYF.

The V and J genes are TRBV7-9 and TRBJ2-3; TRBD1 aligns across 8 bases. V was clipped by 0 bases and J by 2 bases; unmatched bases: 7. CDR1 and CDR2 from the germline V gene are SEHNR and FQNEAQ (reference sequence). The length of the CDR3 is 17 residues. The CDR3 protein is CASSLADRGPHTDTQYF. In DNA, the CDR3 is TGTGCCAGCAGCTTAGCCGACAGGGGACCCCACACAGATACGCAGTATTTT.

The gene calls are TRBV10-3 and TRBJ2-7, with unresolved D. Germline V gene sequence: CDR1 ENHRY, CDR2 SYGVKD. V dropped 2 bases and J dropped 3 bases, with 8 bases sitting between them. The CDR3 is made up of 13 amino acids. The DNA for the CDR3 is TGTGCCATCAGTGAGGGGAACGTCTACGAGCAGTACTTC. Amino acid sequence: CAISEGNVYEQYF.

The chain combines TRBV11-2 with TRBJ1-1; D uncertain. This CDR3 comprises 13 residues. Trimming cost V 5 bases and J 1 base, with 8 bases left between them. Germline CDR1 SGHAT, CDR2 FQNNGV. The CDR3 bases are TGTGCCAGCAGCCAATGGACGAACACTGAAGCTTTCTTT. Amino acids: CASSQWTNTEAFF.

The CDR3 bases are TGCGCCAGCAGCGGACAGGGCAATCAGCCCCAGCATTTT. This encodes CASSGQGNQPQHF. This chain uses TRBV5-1 with TRBJ1-5; 7 nucleotides line up with TRBD1. The J segment lost 2 bases and the V segment lost 4 bases, leaving 0 bases of the junction unmatched. The CDR3 loop spans 13 amino acids. In germline, CDR1 is SGHRS, CDR2 YFSETQ.

This clone was picked up a small number of times. The genes are TRBV4-1 and TRBJ1-6; D perhaps matches TRBD1 (6 bases). Per germline, CDR1 MGHRA and CDR2 YSYEKL. V lost 2 bases, J lost 7 bases, and 12 bases lay in between. This CDR3 contains 15 residues. The CDR3 DNA sequence: TGCGCCAGCAGCCAACAAGGGAGGGGGAATTCACCCCTCCACTTT. It codes for CASSQQGRGNSPLHF.

This chain uses TRBV9 with TRBJ2-7, with D possibly being TRBD1 (6 bases). The germline V and J ends were trimmed by 0 bases and 0 bases, with 7 bases remaining between them. This CDR3 is built from 14 residues. Germline loops: CDR1 SGDLS, CDR2 YYNGEE. CDR3 nucleotide sequence: TGTGCCAGCAGCGTAGAACAGGGCTCCTACGAGCAGTACTTC. It yields the protein CASSVEQGSYEQYF. The full variable domain, with the rest looked up from reference TRBV9 and TRBJ2-7, is DSGVTQTPKHLITATGQRVTLRCSPRSGDLSVYWYQQSLDQGLQFLIQYYNGEERAKGNILERFSAQQFPDLHSELNLSSLELGDSALYFCASSVEQGSYEQYFGPGTRLTVT.

The chain is built from TRBV12-5 and TRBJ2-2, with D possibly TRBD2 on 6 matching bases. The CDR3 spans 13 residues. Between the trimmed V and J ends, which lost 7 bases and 5 bases, there was a span of 11 bases. Germline V gives CDR1 LGHNT, CDR2 FRNRAP. The CDR3 bases are TGTGCTAGTGATATCGGGGGTACCGGGGAGCTGTTTTTT. Amino acid sequence: CASDIGGTGELFF.

This clone was seen just once. The chain is built from TRBV19 and TRBJ2-2, with 13 positions matching TRBD2. Germline CDR1 reads LNHDA; CDR2 reads SQIVND (reference sequence). The CDR3 is 15 amino acids. V shed 4 bases and J 11 bases; nucleotides not matched to a gene: 7. The CDR3 protein is CASSTPRTSGSELFF. The CDR3, as DNA: TGTGCCAGTAGTACCCCACGGACTAGCGGGAGTGAGCTGTTTTTT.

The V call is TRBV15, the J call TRBJ2-2, with D tentatively TRBD1 or TRBD2 (6 bases each). Trimming removed 10 bases at V and 2 bases at J, with 11 bases between. The CDR3 consists of 13 residues. Germline CDR1 reads LNHNV; CDR2 reads YYDKDF (reference sequence). The DNA for the CDR3 is TGTGCCATCCGCGGGACAAACACCGGGGAGCTGTTTTTT. Translated: CAIRGTNTGELFF. The full variable domain, rest sourced from reference TRBV15 and TRBJ2-2, is DAMVIQNPRYQVTQFGKPVTLSCSQTLNHNVMYWYQQKSSQAPKLLFHYYDKDFNNEADTPDNFQSRRPNTSFCFLDIRSPGLGDTAMYLCAIRGTNTGELFFGEGSRLTVL.

This clone was seen a single time. The V call is TRBV6-6, the J call TRBJ2-3; maybe TRBD2 (6 bases). This CDR3 spans 15 amino acids. Germline V gene lookup returns CDR1 MNHNY and CDR2 SVGAGI (reference sequence). V gave up 7 bases and J gave up 0 bases, with 14 bases separating them. The CDR3 DNA follows: TGTGCCAGCACTTTAGCTGGGACTAGCACAGATACGCAGTATTTT. Translation: CASTLAGTSTDTQYF.

V is TRBV10-2 and J is TRBJ2-2; TRBD2 matches 8 bases. This CDR3 is built from 15 residues. Germline CDR1 and CDR2: WSHSY and SAAADI. J was trimmed by 6 bases and V by 7 bases; bases with no gene match: 10. The CDR3 reads CASKVDSGMAGELFF. In nucleotides, the CDR3 is TGCGCCAGCAAAGTCGATAGCGGGATGGCCGGGGAGCTGTTTTTT.